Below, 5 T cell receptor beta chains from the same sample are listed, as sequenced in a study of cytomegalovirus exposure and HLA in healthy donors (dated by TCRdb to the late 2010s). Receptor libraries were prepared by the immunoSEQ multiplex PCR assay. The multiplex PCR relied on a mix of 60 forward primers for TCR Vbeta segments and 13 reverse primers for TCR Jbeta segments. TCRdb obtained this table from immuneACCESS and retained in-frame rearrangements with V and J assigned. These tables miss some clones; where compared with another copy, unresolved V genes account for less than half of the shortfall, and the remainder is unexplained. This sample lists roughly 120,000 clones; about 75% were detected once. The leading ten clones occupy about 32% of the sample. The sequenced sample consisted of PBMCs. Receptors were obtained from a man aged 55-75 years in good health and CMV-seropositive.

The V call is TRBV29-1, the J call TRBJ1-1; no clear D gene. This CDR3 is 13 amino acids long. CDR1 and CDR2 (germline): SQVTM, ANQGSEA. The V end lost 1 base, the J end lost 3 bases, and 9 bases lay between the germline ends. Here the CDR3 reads CSVEVTEYTEAFF. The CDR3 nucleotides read TGCAGCGTTGAAGTCACAGAATACACTGAAGCTTTCTTT.

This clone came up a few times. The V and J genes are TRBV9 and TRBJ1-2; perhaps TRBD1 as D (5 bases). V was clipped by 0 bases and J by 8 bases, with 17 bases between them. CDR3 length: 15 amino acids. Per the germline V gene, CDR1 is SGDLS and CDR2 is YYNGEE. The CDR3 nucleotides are TGTGCCAGCAGCGTAGGCTTCGGGGGATCCGTGGGCTACACCTTC. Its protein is CASSVGFGGSVGYTF.

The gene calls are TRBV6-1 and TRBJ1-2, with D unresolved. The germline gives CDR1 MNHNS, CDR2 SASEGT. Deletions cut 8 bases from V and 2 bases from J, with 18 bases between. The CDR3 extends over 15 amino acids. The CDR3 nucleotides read TGTGCCAGCCTTGGAGGGAAGATTTTAAACTATGGCTACACCTTC. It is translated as CASLGGKILNYGYTF.

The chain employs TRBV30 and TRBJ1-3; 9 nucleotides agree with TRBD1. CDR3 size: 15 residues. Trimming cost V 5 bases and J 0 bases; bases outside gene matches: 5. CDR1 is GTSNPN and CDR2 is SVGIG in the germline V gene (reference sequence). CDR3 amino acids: CAWGTGTLSGNTIYF. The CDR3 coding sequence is TGTGCCTGGGGGACAGGGACCCTCTCTGGAAACACCATATATTTT.

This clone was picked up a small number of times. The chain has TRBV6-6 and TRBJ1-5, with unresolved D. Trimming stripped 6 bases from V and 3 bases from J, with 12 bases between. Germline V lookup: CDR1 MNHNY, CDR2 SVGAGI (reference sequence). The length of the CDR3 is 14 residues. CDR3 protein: CASRDSVSNQPQHF. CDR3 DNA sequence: TGTGCCAGCAGGGACTCCGTCTCCAATCAGCCCCAGCATTTT.